This T cell receptor beta chain was profiled in a study of control samples from healthy donors and cancer patients. V was pared by 0 bases and J by 5 bases, with 10 bases between. CDR1 is MNHEY and CDR2 is SVGAGI in the germline V gene. CDR3 size: 14 residues. TCRdb's copy holds only in-frame clones and misses some; the assay was immunoSEQ multiplex PCR. Of 260,000 or so clones in the sample, roughly 87% were seen once. Sequencing was performed on PBMCs. The clonotype comes from a woman aged 55-70 years with lung cancer. The V call is TRBV6-5, the J call TRBJ1-1; D is unclear. This chain's CDR3 is CASSYSVTGTEAFF. The CDR3 coding sequence is TGTGCCAGCAGTTACTCGGTAACGGGAACTGAAGCTTTCTTT.